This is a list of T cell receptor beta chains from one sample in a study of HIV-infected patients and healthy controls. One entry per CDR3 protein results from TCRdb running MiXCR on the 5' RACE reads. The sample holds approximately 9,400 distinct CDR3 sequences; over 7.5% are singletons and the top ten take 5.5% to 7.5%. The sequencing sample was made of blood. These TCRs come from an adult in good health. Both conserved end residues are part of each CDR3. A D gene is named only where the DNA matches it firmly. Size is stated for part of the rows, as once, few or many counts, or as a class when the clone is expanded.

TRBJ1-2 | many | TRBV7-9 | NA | CASSLARSGWDGYTF | TGTGCCAGCAGCTTAGCCCGGTCAGGTTGGGATGGCTACACCTTC
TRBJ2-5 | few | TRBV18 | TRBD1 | CASSRDSQETQYF | TGTGCCAGCTCACGGGACAGCCAAGAGACCCAGTACTTC
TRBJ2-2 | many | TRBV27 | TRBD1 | CASREDRGTGELFF | TGTGCCAGCAGAGAGGACAGGGGCACCGGGGAGCTGTTTTTT
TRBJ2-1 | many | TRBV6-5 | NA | CASSYSITAEQFF | TGTGCCAGCAGTTACTCGATTACAGCAGAGCAGTTCTTC
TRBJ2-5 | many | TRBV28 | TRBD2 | CASSFATSGANQETQYF | TGTGCCAGCAGTTTCGCCACTAGCGGAGCGAACCAAGAGACCCAGTACTTC
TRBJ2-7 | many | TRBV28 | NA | CASSLSLYEQYF | TGTGCCAGCAGTCTATCCCTATACGAGCAGTACTTC
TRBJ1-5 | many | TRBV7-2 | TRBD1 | CASSFDRGNQPQHF | TGTGCCAGCAGCTTCGACAGGGGGAATCAGCCCCAGCATTTT
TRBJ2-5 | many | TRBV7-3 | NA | CASSRAEQETQYF | TGTGCCAGCAGCCGTGCCGAACAAGAGACCCAGTACTTC
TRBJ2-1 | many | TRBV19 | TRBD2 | CASSLLAEYNEQFF | TGTGCCAGTAGTCTTCTAGCGGAATACAATGAGCAGTTCTTC
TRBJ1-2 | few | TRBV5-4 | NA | CASSWDTNYGYTF | TGTGCCAGCAGCTGGGACACTAACTATGGCTACACCTTC
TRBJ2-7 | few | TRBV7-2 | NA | CASSPNPGSSYEQYF | TGTGCCAGCAGCCCGAACCCCGGGAGCTCCTACGAGCAGTACTTC
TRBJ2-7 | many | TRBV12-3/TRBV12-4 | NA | CASSLLYEQYF | TGTGCCAGCAGTCTTCTTTACGAGCAGTACTTC
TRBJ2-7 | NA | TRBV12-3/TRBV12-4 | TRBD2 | CATGGGIDEQYF | TGTGCCACCGGGGGGGGTATCGACGAGCAGTACTTC
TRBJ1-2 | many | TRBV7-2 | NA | CASSLDRVYGYTF | TGTGCCAGCAGCTTAGACAGGGTCTATGGCTACACCTTC
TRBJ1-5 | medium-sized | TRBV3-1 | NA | CASSSSGWGNQPQHF | TGTGCCAGCAGCTCCTCAGGCTGGGGGAATCAGCCCCAGCATTTT
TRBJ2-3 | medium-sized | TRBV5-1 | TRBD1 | CASSFGDRSRFTDTQYF | TGCGCCAGCAGCTTCGGGGACAGATCTCGATTCACAGATACGCAGTATTTT
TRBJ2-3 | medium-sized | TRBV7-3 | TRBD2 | CASSPTSLAGTDTQYF | TGTGCCAGCAGCCCCACCTCCCTAGCGGGCACAGATACGCAGTATTTT
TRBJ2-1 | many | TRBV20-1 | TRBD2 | CSAPPTSGNRNEQFF | TGCAGTGCCCCCCCGACTAGCGGGAATCGGAATGAGCAGTTCTTC